The 21 T cell receptor beta chains below come from one sample, sequenced in a study of T-cell memory formation after mild COVID-19. TCRdb redid the calling of the 5' RACE reads with MiXCR, one entry per CDR3 protein. The sample lists more than 100,000 distinct CDR3 sequences, over 15% occurring once. The sequenced sample consisted of PBMCs or a T cell subset sorted from them (not recorded which). These receptors all stem from a man younger than 30 who had mild COVID-19 (a few samples of this study predate the infection). Cell type and time point are not known.

The sample holds many counts of this clonotype. The V and J genes are TRBV9 and TRBJ2-3; a weak D match, TRBD2 (5 bases). This CDR3 is built from 15 residues. Trimming took 0 bases from V and 2 from J, leaving 10 bases between them. The germline V gene has CDR1 SGDLS and CDR2 YYNGEE. CDR3: CASSVAGDPTDTQYF. The CDR3, as DNA: TGTGCCAGCAGCGTAGCCGGGGATCCCACAGATACGCAGTATTTT.

This clonotype came up a few times. V and J are TRBV5-1 and TRBJ2-2; 7 nucleotides agree with TRBD1. The CDR3 has 15 residues. The germline gives CDR1 SGHRS, CDR2 YFSETQ. V shed 4 bases, J shed 0 bases, and the junction held 3 bases outside the gene matches. The CDR3 DNA reads TGCGCCAGCAGCATACAGGGGCCGAACACCGGGGAGCTGTTTTTT. Protein sequence: CASSIQGPNTGELFF.

The gene calls are TRBV24-1 and TRBJ2-3; 7 bases match TRBD2. The junction had 5 bases not matched to a gene; V was cut back by 4 bases and J by 8 bases. This CDR3 contains 13 residues. The germline gives CDR1 KGHDR, CDR2 SFDVKD. The CDR3: CATSDGGILTQYF. The CDR3 DNA sequence: TGTGCCACCAGTGACGGGGGGATCCTTACGCAGTATTTT.

The J gene is TRBJ1-2, the V gene TRBV6-4; 8 positions match TRBD1. Germline V gene sequence: CDR1 MRHNA, CDR2 SNTAGT. The length of the CDR3 is 15 residues. Germline trimming cut 6 bases from V and 1 base from J; bases unmatched to any gene: 7. The CDR3 sequence: CASSPSGGSNYGYTF. CDR3 DNA sequence: TGTGCCAGCAGCCCCTCAGGGGGCAGTAACTATGGCTACACCTTC.

This chain uses TRBV7-2 with TRBJ1-2; possibly TRBD1 for D (5 bases). The ends were cut back, 5 bases at V and 2 bases at J, with 12 bases in the middle. The CDR3 is 14 residues long. Germline V gives CDR1 SGHTA, CDR2 FQGNSA. DNA of the CDR3: TGTGCCAGCAGCCCGGGGCAGATAAACTATGGCTACACCTTC. It yields the protein CASSPGQINYGYTF.

V is TRBV12-3 or TRBV12-4 and J is TRBJ1-1; D unresolved. The CDR3 spans 13 residues. Trimming stripped 7 bases from V and 5 bases from J, with 14 bases between. CDR3 sequence (DNA): TGTGCCAGCACAAATTTCGGGGTGACTGAAGCTTTCTTT. Translated, it gives CASTNFGVTEAFF.

In its sample, this clonotype was seen a few times. The chain is built from TRBV6-2 or TRBV6-3 and TRBJ2-2, with D perhaps matching TRBD2 (6 bases). This CDR3 contains 15 residues. The V gene lost 4 bases and the J gene lost 3 bases, with 12 bases spanning the gap. The germline CDR1 and CDR2 sequences are MNHEY and SVGEGT. The CDR3 region is CASSSQTRYTGELFF. In DNA, the CDR3 is TGTGCCAGCAGTTCCCAGACTAGGTACACCGGGGAGCTGTTTTTT.

The chain uses TRBV14 and TRBJ2-2, with D perhaps given as TRBD1 or TRBD2 (5 bases each). The CDR3 loop spans 14 amino acids. V lost 2 bases and J 5 bases, leaving 9 bases between the germline ends. Germline V gene data show CDR1 as SGHDN and CDR2 as FVKESK. CDR3 in amino acids: CASSQSGPTGELFF. CDR3 DNA sequence: TGTGCCAGCAGCCAATCGGGGCCTACCGGGGAGCTGTTTTTT.

The chain uses TRBV27 and TRBJ1-2; D remains ambiguous. V was shortened by 3 bases and J by 4 bases, with 18 bases between the two germline ends. Looked up from germline, CDR1 is MNHEY and CDR2 is SMNVEV (reference sequence). This CDR3 has 16 amino acids. In DNA, the CDR3 is TGTGCCAGCAGTTTGATAGGGATCCCAGTCTTCTATGGCTACACCTTC. As protein: CASSLIGIPVFYGYTF.

This clonotype was counted between two and nine times. The rearrangement links TRBV6-5 to TRBJ2-1, with 9 bases matching TRBD1. Germline lookup yields CDR1 MNHEY and CDR2 SVGAGI. Trimming at V came to 6 bases and at J to 4 bases, leaving 7 bases not matched to a gene. The CDR3 covers 15 residues. The chain's CDR3 is CASSAGQGPYNEQFF. CDR3 nucleotides: TGTGCCAGCAGCGCCGGACAGGGGCCGTACAATGAGCAGTTCTTC.

The chain is built from TRBV18 and TRBJ2-7, with D tentatively TRBD1 or TRBD2 (5 bases each). The germline V and J ends were trimmed by 3 bases and 6 bases, with 15 bases remaining between them. The CDR3 loop spans 14 amino acids. Germline loops: CDR1 KGHSH, CDR2 LQKENI. The CDR3 here is CASSPPGRIGEQYV. The CDR3 nucleotides are TGTGCCAGCTCACCGCCGGGACGGATAGGCGAGCAGTACGTC.

This chain connects TRBV11-2 to TRBJ2-1; tentatively, D is TRBD2 (6 bases). Per germline, CDR1 SGHAT and CDR2 FQNNGV. The CDR3 spans 14 residues. Trimming cost V 5 bases and J 5 bases, with 13 bases left between them. The CDR3 region is CASSPGLHDNEQFF. CDR3 in DNA: TGTGCCAGCAGCCCGGGACTCCATGACAATGAGCAGTTCTTC.

This chain uses TRBV9 with TRBJ2-7, with TRBD2 matching 10 bases. Unmatched junction bases numbered 10, after V lost 7 bases and J lost 6 bases. CDR1 is SGDLS, CDR2 YYNGEE, per germline. The CDR3 extends over 14 amino acids. CDR3 loop: CASSWTSGWGEQYF. The DNA for the CDR3 is TGTGCCAGCTCGTGGACTAGCGGATGGGGCGAGCAGTACTTC.

This clonotype has a handful of counts. The chain's CDR3 is CASSVDGRTTDTQYF. The CDR3 DNA reads as TGTGCCAGCAGCGTAGATGGCAGAACCACAGATACGCAGTATTTT. The V and J genes are TRBV9 and TRBJ2-3; D not resolved. V gave up 0 bases and J gave up 2 bases, with 10 bases separating them. Germline V gene sequence: CDR1 SGDLS, CDR2 YYNGEE. CDR3 length: 15 residues.

This clonotype was seen more than once but under ten times. V gene TRBV29-1 combines with J gene TRBJ1-4, with TRBD1 identical over 10 bases. There are 13 residues in the CDR3. Germline V CDR1 and CDR2: SQVTM, ANQGSEA. V was clipped by 7 bases and J by 6 bases; unmatched bases: 5. The CDR3 reads CSGTGQGDEKLFF. The CDR3 nucleotides are TGCAGCGGGACCGGACAGGGGGATGAAAAACTGTTTTTT.

This clonotype was recorded at least ten times. V and J are TRBV7-2 and TRBJ2-1; 7 bases fit TRBD1. Trimming cost V 5 bases and J 2 bases; bases outside gene matches: 6. This CDR3 has 15 residues. CDR1 and CDR2 from the germline V gene are SGHTA and FQGNSA. CDR3 protein: CASSPDRSTYNEQFF. The CDR3 bases are TGTGCCAGCAGCCCGGACAGGTCCACCTACAATGAGCAGTTCTTC.

The genes are TRBV3-1 and TRBJ2-5, with D hard to call. The V gene lost 4 bases and the J gene lost 3 bases, with 12 bases spanning the gap. The CDR3 extends over 14 amino acids. Germline V gene lookup returns CDR1 LGHDT and CDR2 YNNKEL (reference sequence). The CDR3 region has the DNA TGTGCCAGCAGCCCAACGTCGGGTGAAGAGACCCAGTACTTC. Encoded protein: CASSPTSGEETQYF.

The chain combines TRBV3-1 with TRBJ2-3; possible D gene TRBD2, 7 bases. The CDR3 runs to 15 residues. Germline V gene lookup returns CDR1 LGHDT and CDR2 YNNKEL (reference sequence). V lost 4 bases and J 2 bases, leaving 13 bases between the germline ends. The CDR3 DNA sequence: TGTGCCAGCAGCCCGCGGGGGCCGGACACAGATACGCAGTATTTT. Its translation is CASSPRGPDTDTQYF.

This clonotype was observed a few times. The chain recombines TRBV20-1 with TRBJ1-2; no firm D call. The CDR3 length is 11 residues. Looked up from germline, CDR1 is DFQATT and CDR2 is SNEGSKA (reference sequence). Between the trimmed V and J ends, which lost 3 bases and 13 bases, there was a span of 15 bases. For the CDR3, the DNA is TGCAGTGCTAGGCCGGGAGTTTATGGCACCTTC. Protein: CSARPGVYGTF.

This clonotype was counted a few times. The genes are TRBV12-3 or TRBV12-4 and TRBJ2-2, with D possibly being TRBD1 (6 bases). The CDR3 consists of 15 residues. The V end was cut by 2 bases, the J end by 1 base, with 8 bases between. The DNA for the CDR3 is TGTGCCAGCAGTTTACCGACAGGGAACACCGGGGAGCTGTTTTTT. Amino acid sequence: CASSLPTGNTGELFF.

The sample holds many counts of this clonotype. This sequence joins TRBV18 and TRBJ2-3; 10 nucleotides align to TRBD2. This CDR3 contains 17 residues. The germline V gene has CDR1 KGHSH and CDR2 LQKENI. J was trimmed by 2 bases and V by 0 bases; bases with no gene match: 5. Here the CDR3 reads CASSPPNSGGYTDTQYF. Written as DNA, the CDR3 is TGTGCCAGCTCACCACCGAATAGCGGGGGGTACACAGATACGCAGTATTTT.